The entry that follows covers one T cell receptor (beta chain) sequence. The sample holds a few counts of this clone. Its antigen has not been determined. The input lacks base qualities; no much larger clone sits a single base away. These data come from a study of cytomegalovirus exposure and HLA in healthy donors (dated by TCRdb to 2015 to 2018). Describing the broader study: In an earlier analysis of 587 of the donors, 276 Gb of sequence data and 90 million to 120 million unique TCR beta sequences from about 180 million T cells were reported. The study was designed to test whether signatures of past pathogen exposure could be identified by cataloging public T cell receptors. Of the 300 to 500 genotyped donors, approximately 81% were placed in the genetic ancestry cluster associated with self-reported Caucasian donors. All discovery cohort repertoires had been generated using a single sequencing platform. The number of donors typed differed by locus, with about 629-640 for A, B, C, DRB1 and DQB1, around 500 for DQA1, approximately 570 for DPA1, and roughly 450 for DPB1. Four to six DR-DQ haplotypes were handled as single units for association and clustering, since linkage in the cohort was strong. A later genetic analysis took genome-wide SNP genotypes for about 55% of the 666 donors and used that subset as a discovery cohort. In a later analysis, previously published TCR beta repertoires from hundreds of donors were re-analyzed and high-resolution HLA genotyping was added so that TCR occurrence patterns could be studied. Among roughly 400 genotyped donors of the cohort, an average of about 240,000 unique TCR beta nucleotide sequences were sequenced per donor, roughly 18% of them non-productive. To predict cytomegalovirus infection status, the study combined high-throughput TCR immunosequencing, statistical association of individual TCRs with disease status, and machine learning. An early release that covered more than 550 HLA-typed donors contained approximately 290 gigabases of sequencing data and tens of millions of unique TCR sequences. Class I and class II HLA loci were covered by the typing at four-digit resolution. The study used immunosequencing to profile the T cell repertoires of several hundred subjects and linked those repertoires to cytomegalovirus serostatus. A separate validation cohort of roughly 110 different subjects was used in addition to the approximately 700-subject first cohort. Rather than drawing on any new phenotypic data, the later analysis identified candidate immune exposures from TCR beta sequences and the way those sequences occurred across donors. Donor age, sex, ethnicity and CMV serostatus were collected together with the repertoire data. An earlier analysis of 500 to 750 of the donors applied high-throughput TCR beta sequencing to assess whether each TCR beta V gene segment acted as functional or pseudogenic. The research as a whole found: Because counts were too low, seventeen rarely observed V segments, including chromosome 9 orphons, were excluded from the earlier analysis of some 540 of the donors. A later genetic analysis reported fewer N-insertions in productive TCRs among donors in an Asian-associated ancestry cluster than the roughly 670-donor mean. Correlated functional status among segregating V segments might reflect linkage disequilibrium, but an unknown experimental factor could not be ruled out. In an earlier analysis of several hundred of the donors, most TCR beta V segments were observed in productive rearrangements about 90% or about 30% of the time, broadly matching IMGT annotations. Strong co-occurrence of HLA alleles, especially DR and DQ, made assigning TCR associations to individual alleles difficult. Presence/absence analyses assumed roughly uniform sequencing depth across donors, an assumption that may not hold. According to a later analysis, TCR association rates differed among HLA loci, with DRB1 alleles showing the most associated TCRs and HLA-C alleles showing the fewest. Most TCR sequences were observed very rarely across donors, whereas some public TCRs were present in many individuals. In this cohort, only TCR beta chains were sequenced, and detectable features were limited by the absence of alpha or paired-chain data. Most CMV-associated TCR beta chains appeared to be HLA-restricted in a later analysis, and the HLA associations seemed to be driven largely by CMV exposure. Several of the top co-occurrence clusters appeared to be linked to parvovirus B19, influenza, CMV and Epstein-Barr virus, according to a later analysis. A further reported finding was that TCR beta sequences accurately predicted the HLA-A and HLA-B alleles for most subjects in the first cohort. In both the original and validation cohorts, the classifier was reported to diagnose cytomegalovirus status with high specificity and sensitivity. A total of 150 to 200 TCR beta chains were listed by the study as associated with cytomegalovirus. Because some donors lacked HLA typing at each locus, the association tests relied only on the typed subset. It was suggested by the authors that the approach could potentially be generalized to other disease states and immunological phenotypes. Compared with equally common non-associated chains, HLA-associated TCR beta chains in a later analysis were more clonally expanded and had lower generation probabilities. In vitro tests confirmed that three of the cytomegalovirus-associated TCR beta chains recognize cytomegalovirus antigens. Specific HLA alleles were associated with 16,951 TCR beta sequences at a false discovery rate of 0.05 in a later analysis. In a later genetic analysis, a missense DCLRE1C variant was associated with V-gene and J-gene trimming of TCR beta chains, and the association was replicated in an independent cohort. A cluster of highly shared sequence variants was judged likely to be a technical artifact of the sequencing pipeline. The only immune exposure information available for the cohort was CMV serostatus.

The cohort comprised approximately 700 healthy bone marrow donors. At the time of sampling, all cohort members were nominally healthy, though unrecorded immune exposures were likely present. The donor was CMV seropositive and was included in the group of 250 to 350 seropositive cohort members. A peripheral blood sample was collected from each donor, and TCR beta sequencing was performed on peripheral blood mononuclear cells. The Qiagen DNeasy Blood Extraction Kit was used to extract genomic DNA from the blood cell samples. Libraries were prepared through the immunoSEQ multiplex PCR assay. A mixture of 60 forward primers for TCR Vbeta segments and 13 reverse primers for TCR Jbeta segments was used in the multiplex PCR. A multiplex PCR assay on genomic DNA amplified the CDR3 region of rearranged TCR beta genes. The Illumina HiSeq System was used to sequence the amplified TCR beta libraries as 87-base-pair reads. On the study's bioinformatics: Across the 670 or so repertoires, a later analysis counted approximately 75 million unique TCR beta chains, 9.5 million to 13 million of which were shared by at least two donors. A nearest-neighbor algorithm error-corrected the raw reads and collapsed the reads into unique sequences, merging closely related sequences to remove PCR and sequencing errors. Alignment of CDR3 sequences to IMGT reference sequences was used to assign V, D and J gene segments. For a sequence to be retained, a match of at least six nucleotides was required to both a V gene segment and a J gene segment. Rearrangements were classified as productive when the CDR3 lacked stop codons and remained in frame with V and J, and all other rearrangements were classified as non-productive. Following IMGT convention, CDR3 was defined as the stretch from the second conserved V-encoded cysteine to the conserved J-encoded phenylalanine. The earlier analysis of roughly 590 of the donors excluded any sequence lacking an unambiguous match to a single V gene segment. In an earlier analysis of roughly 500 of the donors, V segments were called functional above 56.7% productive rearrangements and were called segregating when the between-donor standard deviation exceeded 5%. To diagnose cytomegalovirus status from the catalog of TCR beta chain sequences, a statistical classification framework was built. In a later analysis, V and J genes were assigned by comparing TCR nucleotide sequences against IMGT/GENE-DB human TR gene sequences. In a later analysis, CDR3 sequences and most-parsimonious VDJ recombination scenarios were assigned using the TCRdist pipeline. In a later analysis, every TCR beta chain was defined by the combination of its CDR3 amino acid sequence and its V-gene family, and reads without a unique V-gene family were dropped. A later analysis removed 592 highly shared, low-generation-probability nucleotide sequences to deal with suspected cross-contamination and a sequencing artifact. For each public chain, a later analysis derived a clonal expansion index from normalized ranks of inferred template counts within each repertoire. A later analysis computed generation probabilities with a VDJ recombination model fitted to out-of-frame rearrangements, and checked the results against IGoR. In a later analysis, TCR-TCR, TCR-HLA and TCR-CMV co-occurrence was scored with hypergeometric tests, and a repertoire-size bias correction was applied to TCR pairs. In a later analysis, false discovery rates were estimated by permuting HLA or CMV assignments 20 times. A later analysis grouped co-occurring TCRs with DBSCAN, adding TCRdist sequence similarity when clustering within HLA-allele-positive subsets. For co-occurrence clustering, repertoires with fewer than 30,000 or more than 120,000 public chains were excluded, along with a handful of repertoires with anomalous nucleotide sharing. TCRdb holds this immuneACCESS table with in-frame rearrangements only. Some clones are missing; in checked studies, unresolved V genes explain under half, and the rest has no known cause. D and trimming come from the DNA, and the V and J calls and clone size come from that table. Across this sample there are around 130,000 clones, with more than 65% seen only once. The top ten constitute roughly 6% of the sample.

The receptor comes from a man in his late teens or twenties in good health and CMV-seropositive. Sequencing input: PBMCs.

In nucleotides, the sequence is TGTGCCAGCTCTCCCCGTTTACAGGGGATTTCTCAAGAGACCCAGTACTTC. This yields the protein CASSPRLQGISQETQYF. This sequence uses TRBV18 and TRBJ2-5; TRBD1 lines up with 7 middle nucleotides. The germline V end is reduced by 6 bases and the J end by 2 bases; junction bases left unmatched: 15. The CDR3 contains 17 residues, cysteine and phenylalanine counted. Left in the record is the CDR3 DNA by itself, 51 bases read in frame from the first base. Per the germline V gene, KGHSH is the CDR1 and LQKENI is the CDR2. Outside the CDR3, residues come from the reference TRBV18 and TRBJ2-5 proteins, so the full variable domain is: NAGVMQNPRHLVRRRGQEARLRCSPMKGHSHVYWYRQLPEEGLKFMVYLQKENIIDESGMPKERFSAEFPKEGPSILRIQQVVRGDSAAYFCASSPRLQGISQETQYFGPGTRLLVL.